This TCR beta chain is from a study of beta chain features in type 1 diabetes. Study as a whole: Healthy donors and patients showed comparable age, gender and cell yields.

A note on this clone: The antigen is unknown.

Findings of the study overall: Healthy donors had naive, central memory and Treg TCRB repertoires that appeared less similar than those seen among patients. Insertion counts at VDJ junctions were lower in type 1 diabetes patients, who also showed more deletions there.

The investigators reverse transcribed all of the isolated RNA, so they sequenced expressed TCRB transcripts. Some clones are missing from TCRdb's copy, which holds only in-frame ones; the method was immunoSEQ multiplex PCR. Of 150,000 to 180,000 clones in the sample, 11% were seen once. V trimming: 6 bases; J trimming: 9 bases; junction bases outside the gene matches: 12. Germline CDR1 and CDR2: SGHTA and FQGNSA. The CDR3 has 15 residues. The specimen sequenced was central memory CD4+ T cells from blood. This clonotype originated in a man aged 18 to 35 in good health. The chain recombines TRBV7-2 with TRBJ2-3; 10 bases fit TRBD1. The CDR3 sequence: CASSRPGQGKWTQYF. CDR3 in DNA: TGTGCCAGCAGTCGGCCGGGACAGGGGAAATGGACGCAGTATTTT.